This TCR beta chain originates from a study of CD8 T cells in Susac syndrome. This CDR3 comprises 14 residues. CDR1 is MGHRA and CDR2 is YSYEKL in the germline V gene. V shed 3 bases and J shed 4 bases, with 13 bases lying between them. From blood CD8+ and CD4+ T cells, the TCR beta chain was sequenced. Random hexamers served to reverse transcribe roughly 0.5 to 1 ug RNA. TCRdb fed the immunoSEQ multiplex PCR reads into MiXCR, producing one record per CDR3 protein. Among fewer than 65,000 distinct CDR3 sequences listed, over 85% were seen once. The material sequenced was CD8+ T cells from PBMCs. The TCR originated in a human donor in good health. The genes are TRBV4-1 and TRBJ2-7; D is ambiguous. The CDR3 bases are TGCGCCAGCAGCCAGGGGATTCCCGATTACGAGCAGTACTTC. As protein: CASSQGIPDYEQYF.